Below are 14 T cell receptor beta chains sequenced from a single sample in a study of blood T cell repertoires in COVID-19. The method was immunoSEQ multiplex PCR; TCRdb's version includes in-frame clones alone and lacks a portion of them. The sample contains 150,000 to 200,000 clones, approximately 87% of which appear only once. Source material: peripheral blood. The origin of the receptors is a woman aged 55-75 years with COVID-19, enrolled during active disease.

The chain has TRBV6-2 or TRBV6-3 and TRBJ1-5; a possible D gene is TRBD1 (6 bases). Germline CDR1 reads MNHEY; CDR2 reads SVGEGT. This CDR3 contains 15 residues. V was trimmed by 5 bases and J by 0 bases, leaving 11 bases between them. CDR3 loop: CASSNLTGSNQPQHF. DNA for the CDR3: TGTGCCAGCAGTAATTTGACAGGTAGCAATCAGCCCCAGCATTTT.

This chain joins TRBV5-4 and TRBJ2-3; D is possibly TRBD2 (5 bases). Germline V lookup: CDR1 SGHNT, CDR2 YYREEE (reference sequence). CDR3 size: 15 residues. Trimming took 2 bases from V and 6 from J, leaving 16 bases between them. The CDR3: CASSFVRGSMDTQYF. CDR3 nucleotide sequence: TGTGCCAGCAGCTTTGTCCGGGGTTCTATGGATACGCAGTATTTT. Filled out from reference TRBV5-4 and TRBJ2-3, the complete variable domain reads ETGVTQSPTHLIKTRGQQVTLRCSSQSGHNTVSWYQQALGQGPQFIFQYYREEENGRGNFPPRFSGLQFPNYSSELNVNALELDDSALYLCASSFVRGSMDTQYFGPGTRLTVL.

The table lists this clone with a count of one. This rearrangement joins TRBV7-3 to TRBJ2-7, with D possibly matching TRBD1 (5 bases). V lost 1 base to trimming and J lost 2 bases, with 9 bases between them. Germline V gives CDR1 SGHTA, CDR2 FQGTGA. This CDR3 is 14 amino acids long. CDR3 sequence reads: CASSLNPGTYEQYF. CDR3 sequence (DNA): TGTGCCAGCAGCTTAAACCCAGGGACCTACGAGCAGTACTTC.

V usage is TRBV7-2 and J usage is TRBJ1-4, with D perhaps matching TRBD1 (6 bases). The V and J ends lost 2 bases and 3 bases respectively, with 13 bases between them. The CDR3 totals 16 residues. The germline gives CDR1 SGHTA, CDR2 FQGNSA. CDR3 sequence: CASSLRAGGSNEKLFF. CDR3 in DNA: TGTGCCAGCAGCTTAAGGGCGGGGGGCTCTAATGAAAAACTGTTTTTT.

V gene TRBV18 combines with J gene TRBJ2-3; 13 bases align to TRBD2. The germline V gene has CDR1 KGHSH and CDR2 LQKENI. CDR3 length: 16 residues. Trimming took 5 bases from V and 4 from J; bases not matched to a gene: 6. The CDR3 sequence: CASSAILAGGPDTQYF. As DNA, the CDR3 is TGTGCCAGCTCAGCCATACTAGCGGGAGGGCCAGATACGCAGTATTTT.

A single count supports this clone. This CDR3 is CASSMTGYEQFF. Written as DNA, the CDR3 is TGTGCCAGTAGTATGACAGGGTATGAGCAGTTCTTC. This rearrangement joins TRBV19 to TRBJ2-1; 7 bases line up with TRBD1. Unmatched junction bases numbered 1, after V lost 3 bases and J lost 8 bases. The CDR3 length is 12 residues. Germline V gene lookup returns CDR1 LNHDA and CDR2 SQIVND (reference sequence).

The chain employs TRBV27 and TRBJ2-6, with 8 bases matching TRBD1. Germline values: CDR1 MNHEY, CDR2 SMNVEV (reference sequence). This CDR3 spans 14 amino acids. V shed 6 bases, J shed 2 bases, and the junction held 0 bases outside the gene matches. The CDR3 is CASRQGAGANVLTF. CDR3 bases: TGTGCCAGCAGACAGGGGGCTGGGGCCAACGTCCTGACTTTC.

The rearrangement joins TRBV4-3 to TRBJ2-1, with 9 bases matching TRBD1. Trimming removed 2 bases from V and 9 bases from J; junction bases left unmatched: 5. The germline CDR1 and CDR2 sequences are LGHNA and YSLEER. CDR3 size: 14 residues. This chain's CDR3 is CASSQTGGQGEQFF. The CDR3 nucleotides are TGCGCCAGCAGCCAAACAGGGGGCCAGGGTGAGCAGTTCTTC.

This chain uses TRBV30 with TRBJ2-7, with 7 bases matching TRBD2. Looked up from germline, CDR1 is GTSNPN and CDR2 is SVGIG (reference sequence). This CDR3 contains 15 residues. The trim removed 1 base at V and 6 bases at J, leaving 12 bases unmatched. CDR3 bases: TGTGCCTGGAGTGCACTTGACCGGGGGAGGGGCGAGCAGTACTTC. It yields the protein CAWSALDRGRGEQYF.

The chain has TRBV15 and TRBJ2-7; 8 nucleotides line up with TRBD1. V lost 4 bases and J lost 3; bases outside the gene matches: 2. This CDR3 spans 13 amino acids. Germline lookup yields CDR1 LNHNV and CDR2 YYDKDF (reference sequence). The CDR3 here is CATSMTGDYEQYF. The CDR3 DNA follows: TGTGCCACCAGCATGACAGGGGACTACGAGCAGTACTTC.

This rearrangement joins TRBV6-5 to TRBJ1-6; D remains unclear. Germline assignment: CDR1 MNHEY and CDR2 SVGAGI. Trimming removed 6 bases at V and 5 bases at J, with 14 bases between. This CDR3 comprises 15 residues. The CDR3 bases are TGTGCCAGCAGGCCGGAGGAGGGCAATAATTCACCCCTCCACTTT. Protein sequence: CASRPEEGNNSPLHF.

This clone was seen a single time. The chain uses TRBV6-5 and TRBJ1-3; D ambiguous. V was shortened by 2 bases and J by 1 base, with 3 bases between the two germline ends. The CDR3 is made up of 13 amino acids. CDR1 MNHEY and CDR2 SVGAGI come from the germline V gene. CDR3 sequence: CASSYQSGNTIYF. The CDR3 DNA is TGTGCCAGCAGTTACCAGTCTGGAAACACCATATATTTT.

The genes are TRBV7-2 and TRBJ1-2; no definite D call. Germline CDR1 reads SGHTA; CDR2 reads FQGNSA. V was clipped by 1 base and J by 1 base, with 10 bases between them. CDR3 length: 15 amino acids. CDR3 protein: CASSLEMASNYGYTF. The DNA for the CDR3 is TGTGCCAGCAGCTTAGAAATGGCCAGTAACTATGGCTACACCTTC.

This rearrangement joins TRBV11-3 to TRBJ2-1; D may be TRBD1 (6 bases). V was cut by 6 bases and J by 5 bases, with 14 bases left in between. The CDR3 covers 14 residues. Germline CDR1 reads SGHNT; CDR2 reads YENEEA. CDR3 residues: CASSPWDKNNEQFF. The DNA of the CDR3 is TGTGCCAGCAGTCCATGGGACAAGAACAATGAGCAGTTCTTC. Full variable domain (remainder filled in from reference TRBV11-3 and TRBJ2-1): EAGVVQSPRYKIIEKKQPVAFWCNPISGHNTLYWYLQNLGQGPELLIRYENEEAVDDSQLPKDRFSAERLKGVDSTLKIQPAELGDSAVYLCASSPWDKNNEQFFGPGTRLTVL.